The entry that follows covers one T cell receptor beta chain sequence. What it binds is not known. This sample stems from a study of shared clonotypes between healthy human individuals. This CDR3 contains 17 residues. CDR1 MNHEY and CDR2 SMNVEV come from the germline V gene (reference sequence). Trimming stripped 2 bases from V and 3 bases from J, with 17 bases between. Replicate PCRs for sorted subsets used about 200 ng DNA; this equaled about 30,000 T cell genomes. Data came from immunoSEQ multiplex PCR; TCRdb stores just in-frame clones and leaves some out. The sample lists some 800,000 clones; 80% to 95% were seen once. Whole-study results and caveats: Naive subsets generally exceeded memory subsets in estimated richness. Rarefaction curves obtained for sorted subsets showed sequencing incomplete despite large depth.

The naive CD8 population came from CD45RO-negative cells selected for CCR7, without terminally differentiated effector memory CD45RA+ cells. The sequence was obtained from a man younger than 45 in good health. Specimen: naive CD8+ T cells sorted from blood. V and J are TRBV27 and TRBJ2-1; maybe TRBD2 (6 bases). The CDR3 protein is CASSLGRTGDIYNEQFF. DNA for the CDR3: TGTGCCAGCAGTTTAGGCAGGACGGGAGACATCTACAATGAGCAGTTCTTC.